This T cell receptor beta chain was identified in a study of T cell responses to AZD1222 COVID-19 vaccine. About the study: Second-dose recipients at about 4 or about 12 weeks were treated as one pooled group. Points from the study as a whole: Dominant at 160-218 and 743-854, vaccine-associated CD4 TCRs also spanned spike. Repertoire samples came only from after the peak T cell response. Females outnumbered males among donors, who were mostly white British; clonal diversity was possibly underestimated.

As to this clone: Its specificity is not known.

Germline V CDR1 and CDR2: SGHNT, YENEEA. J gave up 9 bases and V 1 base, and 16 bases lay outside the gene matches. The CDR3 consists of 17 residues. Here immunoSEQ multiplex PCR was the method, and the copy in TCRdb shows in-frame clones only, minus some. The table lists about 84,000 clones, nearly 90% of them singletons. Sequenced here: peripheral blood, sampled on day 0 of AZD1222 vaccination. The chain carries TRBV11-3 and TRBJ2-3; 7 bases are a match to TRBD2. The receptor was derived from an adult in good health. The CDR3 loop is CASSLGGFAGDATTQYF. Here the CDR3 DNA reads TGTGCCAGCAGCTTAGGGGGTTTCGCGGGAGACGCCACCACGCAGTATTTT.